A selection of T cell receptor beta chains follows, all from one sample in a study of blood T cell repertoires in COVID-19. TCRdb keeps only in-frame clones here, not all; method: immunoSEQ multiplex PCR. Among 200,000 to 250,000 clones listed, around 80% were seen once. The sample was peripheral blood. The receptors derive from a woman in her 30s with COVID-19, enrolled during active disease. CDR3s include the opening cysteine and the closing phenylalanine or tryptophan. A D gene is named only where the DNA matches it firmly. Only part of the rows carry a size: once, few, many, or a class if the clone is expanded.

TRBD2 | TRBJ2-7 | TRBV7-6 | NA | TGTGCCAGCAGCTTAAGGGACTACGGTTTCTACGAGCAGTACTTC | CASSLRDYGFYEQYF
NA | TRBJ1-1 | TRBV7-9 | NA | TGTGCCAGCAGCTTGCGCTCGGTAGAGAACACTGAAGCTTTCTTT | CASSLRSVENTEAFF
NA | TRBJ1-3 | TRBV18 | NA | TGTGCCAGCTCACCGACAGTCACCTCTGGAAACACCATATATTTT | CASSPTVTSGNTIYF
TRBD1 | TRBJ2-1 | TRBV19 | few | TGTGCCAGTAGTATAGGGACAGGGACCTACAATGAGCAGTTCTTC | CASSIGTGTYNEQFF
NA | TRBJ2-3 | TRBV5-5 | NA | TGTGCCAGCAGCTGGGGCAGGCTGAGCACAGATACGCAGTATTTT | CASSWGRLSTDTQYF
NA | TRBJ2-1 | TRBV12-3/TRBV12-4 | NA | TGTGCCAGCAATCCCGGGTCTTCCAATGAGCAGTTCTTC | CASNPGSSNEQFF
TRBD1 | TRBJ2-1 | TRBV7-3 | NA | TGTGCCAGCAGCTCGGGACAGAACAATGAGCAGTTCTTC | CASSSGQNNEQFF
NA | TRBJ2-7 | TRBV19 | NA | TGTGCCAGTAGTTGGAGCGGGTCCTACGAGCAGTACTTC | CASSWSGSYEQYF
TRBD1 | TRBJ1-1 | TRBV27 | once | TGTGCCAGCAGTCCCCGACAGGGGCGGAACACTGAAGCTTTCTTT | CASSPRQGRNTEAFF
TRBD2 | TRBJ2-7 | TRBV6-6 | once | TGTGCCAGCAGAAGAGAAACCGGGACTATCGGAGGTGAGCAGTACTTC | CASRRETGTIGGEQYF
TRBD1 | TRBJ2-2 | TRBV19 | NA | TGTGCCAGTAGTAGGGGACAGGGCGGTACCGGGGAGCTGTTTTTT | CASSRGQGGTGELFF
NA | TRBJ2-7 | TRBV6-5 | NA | TGTGCCAGCATCCGGGGATCCTACGAGCAGTACTTC | CASIRGSYEQYF
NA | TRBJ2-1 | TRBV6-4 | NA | TGTGCCAGCAGTGACGAAGGCGGTACTGAGCAGTTCTTC | CASSDEGGTEQFF
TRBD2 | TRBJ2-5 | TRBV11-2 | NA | TGTGCCAGCAGCTTAGGGGAGGGACTAGCGGGAGTCGCGACCCAGTACTTC | CASSLGEGLAGVATQYF
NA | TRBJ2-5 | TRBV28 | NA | TGTGCCAGCAGTATAGTCCAAGAGACCCAGTACTTC | CASSIVQETQYF
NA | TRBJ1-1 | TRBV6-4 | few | TGTGCCAGCAGTGAAACAGGGATTTCTGAAGCTTTCTTT | CASSETGISEAFF
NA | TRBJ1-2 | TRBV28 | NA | TGTGCCAGCAGTTTATCGGCCCAGGGGTCGGTTGGCTACACCTTC | CASSLSAQGSVGYTF
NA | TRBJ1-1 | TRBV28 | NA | TGTGCCAGCAGTTGGGTAGAGGGTTCGAACACTGAAGCTTTCTTT | CASSWVEGSNTEAFF
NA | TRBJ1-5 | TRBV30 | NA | TGTGCCTGGAGTTTGGCAGGAGGACAGCCCCAGCATTTT | CAWSLAGGQPQHF
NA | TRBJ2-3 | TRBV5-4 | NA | TGTGCCAGCAGCTTGGTTGGTGCCACTAGCACAGATACGCAGTATTTT | CASSLVGATSTDTQYF
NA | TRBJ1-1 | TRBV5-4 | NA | TGTGCCAGCAGCTTGAGGGGGGGGTCCACTGAAGCTTTCTTT | CASSLRGGSTEAFF
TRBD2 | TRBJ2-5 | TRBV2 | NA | TGTGCCAGCAGTGGGCTAGCGGGAAAAGAGACCCAGTACTTC | CASSGLAGKETQYF
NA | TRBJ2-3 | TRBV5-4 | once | TGTGCCAGCAGCTTGGCCGGCACACAGGAGGATACGCAGTATTTT | CASSLAGTQEDTQYF
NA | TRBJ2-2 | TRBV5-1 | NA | TGCGCCAGCAGCTCAGACACATACACCGGGGAGCTGTTTTTT | CASSSDTYTGELFF
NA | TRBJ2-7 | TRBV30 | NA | TGTGCCTGGAATGGGGGAGGATACGAGCAGTACTTC | CAWNGGGYEQYF
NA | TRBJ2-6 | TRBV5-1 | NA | TGCGCCAGCAGCCAGGCCCTGGCAGGCCAGAGCTCTGGGGCCAACGTCCTGACTTTC | CASSQALAGQSSGANVLTF
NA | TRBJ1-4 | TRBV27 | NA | TGTGCCAGCAGTTTTTCGGTTGCAACTAATGAAAAACTGTTTTTT | CASSFSVATNEKLFF
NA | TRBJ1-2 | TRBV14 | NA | TGTGCCAGCAGCCAAGATATCACAGGATACTATGGCTACACCTTC | CASSQDITGYYGYTF
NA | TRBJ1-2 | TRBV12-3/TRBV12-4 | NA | TGTGCCAGCAGGGGGGGGACGTATGGCTACACCTTC | CASRGGTYGYTF
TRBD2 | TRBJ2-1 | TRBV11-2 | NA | TGTGCCAGCAGCGTTAGCGGGCTCTCCTACAATGAGCAGTTCTTC | CASSVSGLSYNEQFF
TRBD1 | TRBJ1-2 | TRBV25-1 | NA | TGTGCCAGCAAGGGGACAGGTTTTAACTATGGCTACACCTTC | CASKGTGFNYGYTF
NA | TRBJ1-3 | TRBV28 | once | TGTGCCAGCAGCCTAGCGAGCCCCAGGACCATATATTTT | CASSLASPRTIYF
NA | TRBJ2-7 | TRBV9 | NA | TGTGCCAGCAGCGTAGGCAGTACCTACGAGCAGTACTTC | CASSVGSTYEQYF
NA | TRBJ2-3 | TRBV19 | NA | TGTGCCAGTAGTGTGGACAGAAGCACAGATACGCAGTATTTT | CASSVDRSTDTQYF
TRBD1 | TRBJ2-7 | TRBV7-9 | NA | TGTGCCAGCAGCTTACCAGGACAGGGGAGGTCCTACGAGCAGTACTTC | CASSLPGQGRSYEQYF
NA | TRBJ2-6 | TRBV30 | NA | TGTGCCTGGAGTCTAGGGGGTGCTGGGGCCAACGTCCTGACTTTC | CAWSLGGAGANVLTF
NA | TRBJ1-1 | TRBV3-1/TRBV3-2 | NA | TGTGCCAGCAGCTTTTCAGGGGCGAACACTGAAGCTTTCTTT | CASSFSGANTEAFF
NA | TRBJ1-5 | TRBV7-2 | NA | TGTGCCAGCAGCGAGAGACAGAATCAGCCCCAGCATTTT | CASSERQNQPQHF
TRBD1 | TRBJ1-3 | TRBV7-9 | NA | TGTGCCAGCAGCCACGTACGGGACAGCTCTGGAAACACCATATATTTT | CASSHVRDSSGNTIYF
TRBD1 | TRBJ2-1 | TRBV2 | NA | TGTGCCAGTGGGAGAGGGGGCCCGGGGTACAATGAGCAGTTCTTC | CASGRGGPGYNEQFF
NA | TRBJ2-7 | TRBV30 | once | TGTGCCTGGAGAGGTCTCACAACGGGCGAGCAGTACTTC | CAWRGLTTGEQYF
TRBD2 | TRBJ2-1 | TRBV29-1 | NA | TGCAGGGTAGCGGGGTTTGCCAATGAGCAGTTCTTC | CRVAGFANEQFF
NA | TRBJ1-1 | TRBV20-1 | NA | TGCAGTGCTAGTCTCATACAGGGCGTCGAGGCTGAAGCTTTCTTT | CSASLIQGVEAEAFF
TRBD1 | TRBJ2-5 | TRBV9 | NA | TGTGCCAGCAGCGGGGACAGGGGGCGTCAAGAGACCCAGTACTTC | CASSGDRGRQETQYF
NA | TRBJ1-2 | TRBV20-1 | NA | TGCAGTGCTAGAGCCGGGAACGGCTACACCTTC | CSARAGNGYTF
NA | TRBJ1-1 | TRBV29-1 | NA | TGCAGCGTTGGGGGAGGGCAGGCGAACACTGAAGCTTTCTTT | CSVGGGQANTEAFF